This T cell receptor (beta chain) is from a study of OX40 agonist ivuxolimab in advanced cancers. Study at large: Of the patients, three showed partial responses, one with hepatocellular carcinoma and two with cutaneous melanoma.

For this clone: Its antigen is unidentified.

Study-wide findings and caveats: Among the lowest peripheral clonal expansion occurred in 0.1-3.0 mg/kg partial responders.

The CDR3 is 12 amino acids. The germline V and J ends were trimmed by 1 base and 5 bases, with 5 bases remaining between them. Germline loops: CDR1 SEHNR, CDR2 FQNEAQ (reference sequence). Here immunoSEQ multiplex PCR was the method, and the copy in TCRdb shows in-frame clones only, minus some. Of over 85,000 clones in the sample, about nine tenths were seen once. The receptor's source is an adult with an advanced solid tumor such as melanoma, head and neck, liver or kidney cancer. The specimen comprised CD4+ or CD8+ T cells sorted from blood, sampled in a trial of the OX40 agonist ivuxolimab. The chain uses TRBV7-9 and TRBJ1-2, with unresolved D. The CDR3 DNA sequence: TGTGCCAGCAGCTTAGAATATTATGGCTACACCTTC. Amino acid sequence: CASSLEYYGYTF. Looking up the rest from reference TRBV7-9 and TRBJ1-2 gives the full variable domain: DTGVSQNPRHKITKRGQNVTFRCDPISEHNRLYWYRQTLGQGPEFLTYFQNEAQLEKSRLLSDRFSAERPKGSFSTLEIQRTEQGDSAMYLCASSLEYYGYTFGSGTRLTVV.